Below are 5 T cell receptor beta chains sequenced from a single sample in a study of shared clonotypes between healthy human individuals. Terminally differentiated effector memory CD45RA+ cells were left out of the naive CD8 fraction, which was CD45RO-negative and positively selected for CCR7. The table came from immunoSEQ multiplex PCR; TCRdb's copy has only in-frame clones and leaves some out. The data contain some 1,900,000 clones, about 95% of them singletons. Sequencing was performed on naive CD8+ T cells sorted from blood. These receptor sequences come from a man aged 18-30 years in good health.

The chain recombines TRBV6-4 with TRBJ1-6; D may be TRBD1 (6 bases). Trimming shortened V by 10 bases and J by 7 bases, and 23 bases separated the two germline ends. The CDR3 runs to 16 residues. Germline V gives CDR1 MRHNA, CDR2 SNTAGT. CDR3 in amino acids: CATSLMGGFENSPLHF. CDR3 sequence (DNA): TGTGCCACCTCTCTGATGGGGGGCTTTGAGAATTCACCCCTCCACTTT.

Comments on this clone: The same CDR3 is also encoded by other DNA sequences in this sample. The V gene is TRBV5-6, the J gene TRBJ2-5; D gene ambiguous. CDR1 is SGHDT, CDR2 YYEEEE, per germline. Between the trimmed V and J ends, which lost 0 bases and 2 bases, there was a span of 8 bases. The CDR3 is 14 residues long. CDR3 nucleotides: TGTGCCAGCAGCTTGGCCGGCGGACAAGAGACCCAGTACTTC. This gives the protein CASSLAGGQETQYF. Full variable domain (missing parts from reference TRBV5-6 and TRBJ2-5): DAGVTQSPTHLIKTRGQQVTLRCSPKSGHDTVSWYQQALGQGPQFIFQYYEEEERQRGNFPDRFSGHQFPNYSSELNVNALLLGDSALYLCASSLAGGQETQYFGPGTRLLVL.

V usage is TRBV6-5 and J usage is TRBJ2-7, with D possibly TRBD1 on 5 matching bases. Germline V lookup: CDR1 MNHEY, CDR2 SVGAGI. There are 14 residues in the CDR3. V lost 0 bases to trimming and J lost 5 bases, with 11 bases between them. The CDR3 region is CASSYSGSRDEQYF. CDR3 bases: TGTGCCAGCAGTTACTCTGGGTCCAGGGACGAGCAGTACTTC.

This chain's CDR3 is CASIGEREETQYF. The CDR3 bases are TGTGCCAGTATTGGTGAACGGGAGGAGACCCAGTACTTC. The genes are TRBV19 and TRBJ2-5; maybe TRBD2 (6 bases). Looked up from germline, CDR1 is LNHDA and CDR2 is SQIVND (reference sequence). V gave up 7 bases and J gave up 5 bases, with 14 bases separating them. The CDR3 sequence is 13 residues long. Looking up the rest from reference TRBV19 and TRBJ2-5 gives the full variable domain: DGGITQSPKYLFRKEGQNVTLSCEQNLNHDAMYWYRQDPGQGLRLIYYSQIVNDFQKGDIAEGYSVSREKKESFPLTVTSAQKNPTAFYLCASIGEREETQYFGPGTRLLVL.

A note on this clone: A read error may explain this, as a much larger clone is one base away. Within the sample, other DNA sequences also encode this same CDR3. The chain joins TRBV7-9 to TRBJ1-1; D not certain. This CDR3 contains 12 residues. Between the trimmed V and J ends, which lost 2 bases and 1 base, there was a span of 2 bases. Per germline, CDR1 SEHNR and CDR2 FQNEAQ (reference sequence). The CDR3: CASSLTNTEAFF. CDR3 in DNA: TGTGCCAGCAGCTTAACGAACACTGAAGCTTTCTTT.